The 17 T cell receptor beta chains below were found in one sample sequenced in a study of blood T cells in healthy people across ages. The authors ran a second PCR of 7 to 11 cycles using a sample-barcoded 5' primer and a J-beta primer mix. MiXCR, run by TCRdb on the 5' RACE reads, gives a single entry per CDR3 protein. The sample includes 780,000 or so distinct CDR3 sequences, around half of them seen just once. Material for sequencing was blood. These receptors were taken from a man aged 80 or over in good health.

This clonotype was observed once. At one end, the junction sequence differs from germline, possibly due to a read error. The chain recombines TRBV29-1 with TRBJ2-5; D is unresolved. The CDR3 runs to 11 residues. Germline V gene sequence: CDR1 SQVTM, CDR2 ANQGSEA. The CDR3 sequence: CNVVSLETQYF. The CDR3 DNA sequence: TGCAACGTTGTTAGTCTAGAGACCCAGTACTTC. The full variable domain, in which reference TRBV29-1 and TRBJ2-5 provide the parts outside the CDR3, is SAVISQKPSRDICQRGTSLTIQCQVDSQVTMMFWYRQQPGQSLTLIATANQGSEATYESGFVIDKFPISRPNLTFSTLTVSNMSPEDSSIYLCNVVSLETQYFGPGTRLLVL.

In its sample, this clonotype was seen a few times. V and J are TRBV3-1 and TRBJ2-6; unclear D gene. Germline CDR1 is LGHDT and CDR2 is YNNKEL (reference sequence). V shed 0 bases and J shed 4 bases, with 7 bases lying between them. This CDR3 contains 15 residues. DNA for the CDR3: TGTGCCAGCAGCCAAGACAGACCGGGGGCCAACGTCCTGACTTTC. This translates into CASSQDRPGANVLTF.

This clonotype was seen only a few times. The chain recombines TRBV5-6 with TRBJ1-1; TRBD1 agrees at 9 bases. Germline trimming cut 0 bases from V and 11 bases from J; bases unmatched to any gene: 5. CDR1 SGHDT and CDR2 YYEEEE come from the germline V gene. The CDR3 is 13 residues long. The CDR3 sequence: CASSLAGGQGAFF. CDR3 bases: TGTGCCAGCAGCTTGGCCGGGGGACAGGGCGCTTTCTTT.

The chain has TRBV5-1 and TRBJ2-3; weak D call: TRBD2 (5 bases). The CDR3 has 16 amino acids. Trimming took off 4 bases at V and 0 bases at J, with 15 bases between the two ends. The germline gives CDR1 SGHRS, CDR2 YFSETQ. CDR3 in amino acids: CASSDRADPSTDTQYF. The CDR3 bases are TGCGCCAGCAGCGACCGAGCGGACCCTAGCACAGATACGCAGTATTTT.

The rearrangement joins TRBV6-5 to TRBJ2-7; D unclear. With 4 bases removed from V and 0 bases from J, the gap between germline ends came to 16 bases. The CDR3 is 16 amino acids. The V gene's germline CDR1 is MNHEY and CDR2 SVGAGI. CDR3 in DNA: TGTGCCAGCAGTTTTGCCCCAGTTGGTTACTCCTACGAGCAGTACTTC. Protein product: CASSFAPVGYSYEQYF.

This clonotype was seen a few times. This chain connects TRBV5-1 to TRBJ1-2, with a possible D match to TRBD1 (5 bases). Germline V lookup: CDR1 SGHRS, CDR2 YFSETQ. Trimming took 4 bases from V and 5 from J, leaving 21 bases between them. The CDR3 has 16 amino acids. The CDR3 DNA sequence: TGCGCCAGCAGCCGTAATAGGGGCAGGAGGAGTTATGGCTACACCTTC. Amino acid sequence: CASSRNRGRRSYGYTF.

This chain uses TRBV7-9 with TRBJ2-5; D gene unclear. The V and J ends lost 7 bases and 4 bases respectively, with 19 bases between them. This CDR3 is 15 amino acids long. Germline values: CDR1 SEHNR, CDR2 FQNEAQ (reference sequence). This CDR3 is CASIQSGVGRETQYF. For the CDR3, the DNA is TGTGCCAGCATCCAATCAGGCGTAGGGCGAGAGACCCAGTACTTC.

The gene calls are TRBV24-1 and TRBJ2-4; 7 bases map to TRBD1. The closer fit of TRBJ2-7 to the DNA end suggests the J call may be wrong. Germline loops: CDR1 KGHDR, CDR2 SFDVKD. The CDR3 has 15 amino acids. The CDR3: CATSDPRQGSYEQYF. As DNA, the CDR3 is TGTGCCACCAGTGATCCGCGACAGGGATCTTACGAGCAGTACTTC.

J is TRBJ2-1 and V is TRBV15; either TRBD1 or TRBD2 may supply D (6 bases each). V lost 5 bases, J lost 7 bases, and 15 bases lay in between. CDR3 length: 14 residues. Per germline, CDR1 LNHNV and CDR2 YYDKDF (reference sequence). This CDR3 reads CATSGGLQGNEQFF. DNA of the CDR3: TGTGCCACCAGCGGCGGACTACAGGGAAATGAGCAGTTCTTC.

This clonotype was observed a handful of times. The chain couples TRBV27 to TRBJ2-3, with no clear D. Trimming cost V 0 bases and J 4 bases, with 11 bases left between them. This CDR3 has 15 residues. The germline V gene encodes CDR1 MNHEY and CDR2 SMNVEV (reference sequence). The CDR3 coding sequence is TGTGCCAGCAGTTTATCGCGGCGGCCATCAGATACGCAGTATTTT. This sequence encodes CASSLSRRPSDTQYF.

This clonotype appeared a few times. The CDR3 nucleotides read TGCGCCAGCAGCTTGGGAGTAGGGGGAGGCCGGGGAGATACGCAGTATTTT. Amino acid sequence: CASSLGVGGGRGDTQYF. The V gene is TRBV5-1, the J gene TRBJ2-3; D possibly matches TRBD1 or TRBD2 (6 bases each). Germline CDR1 SGHRS, CDR2 YFSETQ. The CDR3 sequence is 17 residues long. Trimming stripped 0 bases from V and 5 bases from J, with 19 bases between.

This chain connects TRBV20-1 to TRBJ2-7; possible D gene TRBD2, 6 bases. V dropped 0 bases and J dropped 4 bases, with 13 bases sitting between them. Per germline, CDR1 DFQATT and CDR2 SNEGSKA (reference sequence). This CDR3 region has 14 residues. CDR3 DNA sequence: TGCAGTGCTAGAGATTGGCTCGGGAGTTACGAGCAGTACTTC. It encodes CSARDWLGSYEQYF.

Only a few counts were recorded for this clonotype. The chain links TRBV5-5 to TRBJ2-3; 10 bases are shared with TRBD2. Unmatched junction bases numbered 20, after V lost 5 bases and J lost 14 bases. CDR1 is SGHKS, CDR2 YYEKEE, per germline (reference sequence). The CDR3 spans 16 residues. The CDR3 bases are TGTGCCAGCAGGCCCGAGCGGGAGGGTCAGCACAGATACGCGTATTTT. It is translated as CASRPEREGQHRYAYF.

CDR3 region: CASSVGSGIVDQPQHF. CDR3 DNA sequence: TGTGCCAGCAGCGTAGGTTCAGGGATCGTCGATCAGCCCCAGCATTTT. The chain recombines TRBV9 with TRBJ1-5; tentative D call: TRBD1 (5 bases). This CDR3 comprises 16 residues. The V end lost 0 bases, the J end lost 5 bases, and 15 bases lay between the germline ends. Germline CDR1 is SGDLS and CDR2 is YYNGEE.

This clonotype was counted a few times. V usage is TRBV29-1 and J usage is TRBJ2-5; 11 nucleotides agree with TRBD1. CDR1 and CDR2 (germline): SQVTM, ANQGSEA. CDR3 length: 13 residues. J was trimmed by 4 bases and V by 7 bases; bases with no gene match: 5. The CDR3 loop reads CSADRGRRETQYF. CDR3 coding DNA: TGCAGCGCGGACAGGGGGCGTAGAGAGACCCAGTACTTC.

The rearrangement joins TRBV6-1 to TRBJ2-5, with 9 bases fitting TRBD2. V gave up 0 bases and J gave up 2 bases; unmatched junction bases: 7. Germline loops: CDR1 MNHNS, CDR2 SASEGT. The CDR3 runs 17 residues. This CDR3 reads CASSEAELAGLQETQYF. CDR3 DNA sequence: TGTGCCAGCAGTGAAGCGGAGCTAGCGGGATTGCAAGAGACCCAGTACTTC.

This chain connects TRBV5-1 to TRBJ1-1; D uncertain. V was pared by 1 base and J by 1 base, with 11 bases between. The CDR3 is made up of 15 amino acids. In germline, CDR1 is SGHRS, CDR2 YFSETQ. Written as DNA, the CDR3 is TGCGCCAGCAGCTTGTCGGGCGAACGGAACACTGAAGCTTTCTTT. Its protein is CASSLSGERNTEAFF.